These T cell receptor beta chains were read from a single sample in a study of T cells in Graves' hyperthyroidism and ophthalmopathy. TCRdb processed the multiplex PCR reads anew with MiXCR; each CDR3 protein has one entry. This table holds about 300,000 distinct CDR3 sequences, less than 20% found once. Sequencing was done on a sample of blood. These receptors came from a man aged 45-60 years with Graves' ophthalmopathy. Both conserved end residues are part of each CDR3. The order of the fields is D gene, V gene, J gene, clone size, CDR3 DNA, CDR3 protein. D genes are given only for firm matches. A clone size is listed for some rows: how often the clone was seen (once, few, many), or a class if it is expanded.

TRBD2	TRBV3-1	TRBJ2-1	many	TGTGCCAGCAGCGGTACTAGCGGGAGGCAGTTCTTC	CASSGTSGRQFF
TRBD2	TRBV9	TRBJ2-2	-	TGTGCCAGCAGCGTAGGGGGAGGGACTAGGAGAAGAGGAGAGCTGTTTTTT	CASSVGGGTRRRGELFF
-	TRBV5-1	TRBJ2-5	-	TGCGCCAGCAGCTTGGCAGGGAGTTACCAAGAGACCCAGTACTTC	CASSLAGSYQETQYF
-	TRBV9	TRBJ2-3	-	TGTGCCAGCAGCGTAAGTGGGACGGGGTCAGATACGCAGTATTTT	CASSVSGTGSDTQYF
-	TRBV4-1	TRBJ2-7	once	TGCGCCAGCAGCCAAGATCACACCTCCTTCTACGAGCAGTACTTC	CASSQDHTSFYEQYF
-	TRBV28	TRBJ2-5	few	TGTGCCAGCACCCTACAAGGGACCCAGTACTTC	CASTLQGTQYF
-	TRBV15	TRBJ2-3	-	TGTGCCACCAGCGTCGACAGCTTAGGGCAGTATTTT	CATSVDSLGQYF
-	TRBV18	TRBJ2-7	many	TGTGCCAGCTCACCACGGCTAGCACAAAACCTGGAGCAGTACTTC	CASSPRLAQNLEQYF
TRBD2	TRBV11-1	TRBJ2-7	many	TGTGCCAGCAGCTTAGGTGGGACTAGCGGAACCTACGAGCAGTACTTC	CASSLGGTSGTYEQYF
-	TRBV12-3/TRBV12-4	TRBJ1-2	-	TGTGCCAGCAGCCTCGACAGATTTGGGGGCTACACCTTC	CASSLDRFGGYTF
-	TRBV9	TRBJ1-1	few	TGTGCCAGCAGCGTAGAGGGGTTGGGTACTGAAGCTTTCTTT	CASSVEGLGTEAFF
-	TRBV28	TRBJ2-1	-	TGTGCCAGCTTTTGGTCCGCGGGAAATGAGCAGTTCTTC	CASFWSAGNEQFF
-	TRBV20-1	TRBJ2-4	few	TGCAGTGCTAGAGTGGATGAGGTCAAAAACATTCAGTACTTC	CSARVDEVKNIQYF
-	TRBV28	TRBJ1-2	few	TGTGCCAGCAGTTTATCTCGGCAGGATGGTAACTATGGCTACACCTTC	CASSLSRQDGNYGYTF
-	TRBV4-1	TRBJ2-1	-	TGCGCCAGCAGCCAATTACGCAGGGGGGGGTACAATGAGCAGTTCTTC	CASSQLRRGGYNEQFF
TRBD2	TRBV7-9	TRBJ2-7	few	TGTGCCAGCAGTCATTCGGGACTAGCGGAGCAGTACTTC	CASSHSGLAEQYF
TRBD1	TRBV5-1	TRBJ2-5	few	TGCGCCAGCAGCAAGGACAGGGGGCTACTAGAGACCCAGTACTTC	CASSKDRGLLETQYF
-	TRBV5-5	TRBJ1-1	-	TGTGCCAGCAGCTTGGGGAACGCTGAAGCTTTCTTT	CASSLGNAEAFF
-	TRBV4-2	TRBJ2-5	many	TGTGCCAGCAGCCCTGGACAGGTGCTAGCGGCCCAAGAGACCCAGTACTTC	CASSPGQVLAAQETQYF
-	TRBV10-3	TRBJ2-7	few	TGTGCCATCAGTGAACTAGTTACGTACGAGCAGTACTTC	CAISELVTYEQYF
-	TRBV18	TRBJ2-3	few	TGTGCCAGCTCACTCTCCGGGACCCAAGGACCCACAGATACGCAGTATTTT	CASSLSGTQGPTDTQYF
TRBD1	TRBV6-1	TRBJ1-2	-	TGTGCCAGCAGTGACCTACAGGGGTTGGGTGGCTACACCTTC	CASSDLQGLGGYTF
TRBD1	TRBV28	TRBJ2-3	many	TGTGCCAGCAGTGATCCGGGACAGGGGCTCACAGATACGCAGTATTTT	CASSDPGQGLTDTQYF
TRBD2	TRBV10-2	TRBJ2-2	few	TGCGCCAGCAGTTTCAACCCGGGAGGAACGAACACCGGGGAGCTGTTTTTT	CASSFNPGGTNTGELFF
TRBD2	TRBV24-1	TRBJ2-1	-	TGTGCCACCAGTGAATTCGGACTAGCGGGAGGGCAAAGTGAGCAGTTCTTC	CATSEFGLAGGQSEQFF
-	TRBV20-1	TRBJ1-2	few	TGCAGTGCCTTCACAGCTAACTATGGCTACACCTTC	CSAFTANYGYTF
-	TRBV7-3	TRBJ2-1	few	TGTGCCAGCAGCTTAGGAGGGACAGACTACAATGAGCAGTTCTTC	CASSLGGTDYNEQFF
-	TRBV5-1	TRBJ2-3	-	TGCGCCAGCAGCTTGTTGGCTAGCGGCACAGATACGCAGTATTTT	CASSLLASGTDTQYF
TRBD2	TRBV5-6	TRBJ2-3	many	TGTGCCAGCAGCGCGCTGACTAGCGGAGCCACAGATACGCAGTATTTT	CASSALTSGATDTQYF
-	TRBV7-8	TRBJ1-4	few	TGTGCCAGCAGCTTAGAGGTTGGGCCAGGGGTTAATGAAAAACTGTTTTTT	CASSLEVGPGVNEKLFF
TRBD1	TRBV2	TRBJ2-3	-	TGTGCCAGGACAGGGGTAGATTGGGACACAGATACGCAGTATTTT	CARTGVDWDTDTQYF
-	TRBV18	TRBJ2-5	many	TGTGCCAGCTCACTACCGGGGGCTCGACCACTAGAGACCCAGTACTTC	CASSLPGARPLETQYF
-	TRBV18	TRBJ2-2	many	TGTGCCAGCTCCAATCCCGGACAGCAAAACACCGGGGAGCTGTTTTTT	CASSNPGQQNTGELFF
TRBD2	TRBV12-5	TRBJ2-1	-	TGTGCTAGTGGCAACTCGGGAGGGCCGCGTGAGCAGTTCTTC	CASGNSGGPREQFF
-	TRBV6-1	TRBJ2-5	many	TGTGCCAGCAGTTATGGCAGCCCCGAGACCCAGTACTTC	CASSYGSPETQYF
TRBD1	TRBV5-1	TRBJ1-5	-	TGCGCCAGCAGCTTGAATGAGGACAGGGGATCCAATCAGCCCCAGCATTTT	CASSLNEDRGSNQPQHF
-	TRBV3-1	TRBJ2-2	-	TGTGCCAGCAGGTTTTCTTCCGGGGAGCTGTTTTTT	CASRFSSGELFF
-	TRBV10-3	TRBJ2-5	-	TGTGCCATCAGTGAACCAGGGGCAGGGGAAGAGGCCCAGTACTTC	CAISEPGAGEEAQYF
TRBD2	TRBV6-1	TRBJ2-2	many	TGTGCCAGCAGTGGGCTAGGGACTAGCGGGAATTGGTACACCGGGGAGCTGTTTTTT	CASSGLGTSGNWYTGELFF
TRBD1	TRBV20-1	TRBJ1-2	many	TGCAGTGCTAGGGGAGGGGGCGACTATGGCTACACCTTC	CSARGGGDYGYTF
TRBD2	TRBV6-1	TRBJ2-7	-	TGTGCCAGCAGCCTTACCGGGACTAGCGGGATAGGGTCCTACGAGCAGTACTTC	CASSLTGTSGIGSYEQYF